This TCR beta chain was captured by sequencing in a study of blood T cell repertoires in COVID-19. Study information: The United States, Italy and Spain supplied acute and convalescent COVID-19 samples. T cells, B-cell-depleted T cells, or PBMCs provided the cDNA or gDNA that served as material.

Measured with immunoSEQ multiplex PCR; TCRdb has only the in-frame clones, and not every one. The top ten hold about 4.6% of the sample, which has around 200,000 clones, less than 90% seen once. On this clone itself: One junction end does not reproduce the germline sequence, and a read error may be involved.

Cohort placement rested on clinical history that participants reported themselves. The study recruited exposed participants who had met a COVID-19 case within 2 weeks before entry. Germline CDR1 and CDR2: SGDLS and YYNGEE. CDR3 length: 14 amino acids. Material for sequencing was PBMCs or T cells enriched from blood (not recorded which). The rearrangement links TRBV9 to TRBJ2-3; D unclear. This sequence originates from a woman in her twenties or thirties who had been exposed to COVID-19. The CDR3 loop is CASSVGNSKDTQYF. The CDR3 bases are TGTGCCAGCAGCGTAGGAAACAGCAAAGATACGCAGTATTTT.